This T cell receptor beta chain was found in a study of T cell responses to AZD1222 COVID-19 vaccine. Study findings and constraints: Most donors were white British, females outnumbered males, and clonal diversity was possibly underestimated. The study reported that nearly half of spike-specific TCRs target unmutated variant regions.

The assay was immunoSEQ multiplex PCR, and TCRdb's table has in-frame clones only and misses some. The sample has around 160,000 clones; about 89% are singletons. The V end lost 4 bases, the J end lost 5 bases, and 12 bases lay between the germline ends. Germline lookup yields CDR1 WSHSY and CDR2 SAAADI. This CDR3 region has 13 residues. This clone was counted between two and nine times. The antigen is unknown. The TCR originated in an adult in good health. The sample consisted of peripheral blood, taken on day 0 of MenACWY control vaccination. V and J are TRBV10-2 and TRBJ2-7, with no clear D. The CDR3 coding sequence is TGCGCCAGCAGTGTCCCTCCCAAACACGAGCAGTACTTC. Translating gives CASSVPPKHEQYF.